This T cell receptor beta chain came from a study of cytomegalovirus exposure and HLA in healthy donors. Notes on the study in general: Cytomegalovirus status was reportedly diagnosed by the classifier with high specificity and sensitivity.

The length of the CDR3 is 15 residues. CDR1 and CDR2 (germline): SGHNT, YYREEE (reference sequence). The V segment lost 4 bases and the J segment 0 bases; nucleotides outside the gene matches: 2. Use of 60 Vbeta and 13 Jbeta primers characterized the PCR. The data were produced by immunoSEQ multiplex PCR, yet TCRdb's version contains in-frame clones alone and is incomplete. The sample yields about 110,000 clones, 69% seen once. Comments on this clone: Its antigen is unknown.

The rearrangement uses TRBV5-4 and TRBJ2-1; 9 nucleotides match TRBD1. Sequences were obtained from PBMCs. The TCR originated in a woman aged 70-85 years in good health and CMV-seropositive. CDR3 DNA: TGTGCCAGCAGCAAGGACAGGGGCTCCTACAATGAGCAGTTCTTC. Its translation: CASSKDRGSYNEQFF.